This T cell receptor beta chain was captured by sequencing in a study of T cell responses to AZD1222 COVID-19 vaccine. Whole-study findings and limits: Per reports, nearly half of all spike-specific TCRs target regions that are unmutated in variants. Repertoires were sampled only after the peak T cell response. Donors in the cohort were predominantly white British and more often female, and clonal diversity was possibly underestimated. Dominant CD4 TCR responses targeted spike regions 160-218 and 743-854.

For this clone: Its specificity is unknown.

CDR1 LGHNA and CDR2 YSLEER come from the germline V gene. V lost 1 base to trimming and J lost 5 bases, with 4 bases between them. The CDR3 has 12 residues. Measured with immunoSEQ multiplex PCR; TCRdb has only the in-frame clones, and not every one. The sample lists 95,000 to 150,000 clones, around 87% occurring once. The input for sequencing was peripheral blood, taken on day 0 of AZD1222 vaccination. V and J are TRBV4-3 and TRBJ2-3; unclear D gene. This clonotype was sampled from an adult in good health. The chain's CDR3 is CASSQVGDTQYF. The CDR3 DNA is TGCGCCAGCAGCCAAGTAGGAGATACGCAGTATTTT.